Included here is one T cell receptor beta chain sequence, with context. Antigen: not known. The source of the sample is a study of T cell repertoires in cytomegalovirus infection. On the study more broadly: Shared public TCR beta signatures pointed to both CMV infection and a matching HLA type.

With 3 bases removed from V and 0 bases from J, the gap between germline ends came to 9 bases. From germline, CDR1 is LGHDT and CDR2 YNNKEL (reference sequence). This CDR3 has 14 amino acids. TCRdb independently ran MiXCR on the reads; one entry per CDR3 protein. This sample has about a million distinct CDR3 sequences, with approximately 31% found just once. The chain recombines TRBV3-1 with TRBJ2-7; no definite D call. This specimen was cultured CD8+ T cells from PBMCs, taken from culture after CMV antigen stimulation. The TCR comes from a human donor in good health (CMV status not recorded). Some clones in this sample may be carry-over from other donors' samples. This chain's CDR3 is CASSHTSHSYEQYF. The CDR3 DNA reads as TGTGCCAGCAGCCATACAAGTCACTCCTACGAGCAGTACTTC.